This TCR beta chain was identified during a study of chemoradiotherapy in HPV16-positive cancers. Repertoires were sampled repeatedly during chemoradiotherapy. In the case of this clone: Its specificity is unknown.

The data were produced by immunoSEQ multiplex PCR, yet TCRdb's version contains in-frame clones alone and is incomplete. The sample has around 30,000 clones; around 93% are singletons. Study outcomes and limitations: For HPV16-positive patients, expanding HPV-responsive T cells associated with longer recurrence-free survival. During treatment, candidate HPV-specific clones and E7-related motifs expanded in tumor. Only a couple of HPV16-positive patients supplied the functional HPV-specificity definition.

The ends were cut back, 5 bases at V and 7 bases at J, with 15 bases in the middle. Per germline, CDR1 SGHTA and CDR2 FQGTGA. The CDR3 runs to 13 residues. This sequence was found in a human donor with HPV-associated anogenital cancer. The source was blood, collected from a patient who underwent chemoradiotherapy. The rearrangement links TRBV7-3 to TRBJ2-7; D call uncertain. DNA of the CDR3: TGTGCCAGCAGCCAAGCCGCCGGTGGGGAGCAGTACTTC. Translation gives CASSQAAGGEQYF.